The rows below give T cell receptor beta chains drawn from one sample of a study of blood T cell repertoires in COVID-19. Assay: immunoSEQ multiplex PCR; the TCRdb copy retains only in-frame clones and omits some. Among 160,000 or so clones listed, around 80% were seen once. Material for sequencing was PBMCs or T cells enriched from blood (not recorded which). The receptors stem from a woman aged 45-60 years who had recovered from COVID-19. Each CDR3 is given with its conserved first and last residue. D genes are given only for firm matches. Some rows have no size entry. The others give once, few or many, or a class for an expanded clone.

abundance: -
v_gene: TRBV2
d_gene: -
j_gene: TRBJ1-2
CDR3nt: TGTGCCAGCAGTGAATTCGCGCTAGCTAACTATGGCTACACCTTC
CDR3aa: CASSEFALANYGYTF

abundance: -
v_gene: TRBV11-2
d_gene: -
j_gene: TRBJ2-7
CDR3nt: TGTGCCAGCAGCTTGGACTGGCGGAGCTACGAGCAGTACTTC
CDR3aa: CASSLDWRSYEQYF

abundance: few
v_gene: TRBV25-1
d_gene: TRBD1
j_gene: TRBJ2-5
CDR3nt: TGTGCCAGCAGTGAATGGGGACAGACAGAGACCCAGTACTTC
CDR3aa: CASSEWGQTETQYF

abundance: -
v_gene: TRBV28
d_gene: -
j_gene: TRBJ1-1
CDR3nt: TGTGCCAGCATTGGGTTGCGGTATGAAGCTTTCTTT
CDR3aa: CASIGLRYEAFF

abundance: few
v_gene: TRBV12-3/TRBV12-4
d_gene: TRBD2
j_gene: TRBJ2-7
CDR3nt: TGTGCCAGCAGTTCGACTAGCGGTTACGAGCAGTACTTC
CDR3aa: CASSSTSGYEQYF

abundance: -
v_gene: TRBV18
d_gene: -
j_gene: TRBJ2-6
CDR3nt: TGTGCCAGCTCAACTCGGGACATCTCTGGGGCCAACGTCCTGACTTTC
CDR3aa: CASSTRDISGANVLTF

abundance: -
v_gene: TRBV3-1/TRBV3-2
d_gene: TRBD1
j_gene: TRBJ1-6
CDR3nt: TGTGCCAGCAGGAGAACTGCGACCGGGACAGGCGGAGCTGGTCATAATTCACCCCTCCACTTT
CDR3aa: CASRRTATGTGGAGHNSPLHF

abundance: -
v_gene: TRBV13
d_gene: -
j_gene: TRBJ1-3
CDR3nt: TGTGCCAGCAGCCCTCTTCCAGGGACTGGACACACCATATATTTT
CDR3aa: CASSPLPGTGHTIYF

abundance: -
v_gene: TRBV6-2/TRBV6-3
d_gene: TRBD2
j_gene: TRBJ2-1
CDR3nt: TGTGCCAGCACCCCGGGGACTAGCGACTACTACAATGAGCAGTTCTTC
CDR3aa: CASTPGTSDYYNEQFF

abundance: -
v_gene: TRBV19
d_gene: TRBD1
j_gene: TRBJ1-1
CDR3nt: TGTGCCAGTAGTAGAGGACAGGACTCAAAGGGCACTGAAGCTTTCTTT
CDR3aa: CASSRGQDSKGTEAFF

abundance: once
v_gene: TRBV9
d_gene: TRBD2
j_gene: TRBJ2-1
CDR3nt: TGTGCCAGCAGCGTAGTGTGGGAGGGAGATGAGCAGTTCTTC
CDR3aa: CASSVVWEGDEQFF

abundance: few
v_gene: TRBV4-2
d_gene: -
j_gene: TRBJ1-1
CDR3nt: TGTGCCAGCAGCCAAGAGCTTGCGGGACCCACTGAAGCTTTCTTT
CDR3aa: CASSQELAGPTEAFF

abundance: once
v_gene: TRBV29-1
d_gene: -
j_gene: TRBJ2-7
CDR3nt: TGCAGCGTTGAAGTAAGCACTCGCGAGCAGTACTTC
CDR3aa: CSVEVSTREQYF

abundance: -
v_gene: TRBV27
d_gene: TRBD2
j_gene: TRBJ2-1
CDR3nt: TGTGCCAGCAGTTCCGGGACTAGCGGGAGGGCCCAGCAGTTCTTC
CDR3aa: CASSSGTSGRAQQFF

abundance: -
v_gene: TRBV7-2
d_gene: TRBD1
j_gene: TRBJ1-2
CDR3nt: TGTGCCAGCAGCTTACCCTCGGGACAGTCTATTTTAGGCTACACCTTC
CDR3aa: CASSLPSGQSILGYTF

abundance: -
v_gene: TRBV7-9
d_gene: TRBD2
j_gene: TRBJ2-1
CDR3nt: TGTGCCATCCGGGGGGAGGTTGAGCAGTTCTTC
CDR3aa: CAIRGEVEQFF

abundance: -
v_gene: TRBV7-2
d_gene: TRBD2
j_gene: TRBJ2-5
CDR3nt: TGTGCCAGCAGCGCGGGACTAGGACGCCAAGAGACCCAGTACTTC
CDR3aa: CASSAGLGRQETQYF

abundance: -
v_gene: TRBV5-4
d_gene: -
j_gene: TRBJ1-1
CDR3nt: TGTGCCAGCAGCTTGGCCAGGGCCAACACTGAAGCTTTCTTT
CDR3aa: CASSLARANTEAFF

abundance: -
v_gene: TRBV28
d_gene: -
j_gene: TRBJ2-2
CDR3nt: TGTGCCACACAGGGTATGATTTCCGGGGAGCTGTTTTTT
CDR3aa: CATQGMISGELFF

abundance: -
v_gene: TRBV7-2
d_gene: -
j_gene: TRBJ2-4
CDR3nt: TGTGCCAGCAGCTTAGGCGGGTCAGCCAAAAACATTCAGTACTTC
CDR3aa: CASSLGGSAKNIQYF

abundance: -
v_gene: TRBV5-1
d_gene: -
j_gene: TRBJ1-4
CDR3nt: TGCGCCAGCAGCTTGGAGGCCGGGTTCAATGAAAAACTGTTTTTT
CDR3aa: CASSLEAGFNEKLFF

abundance: few
v_gene: TRBV2
d_gene: -
j_gene: TRBJ2-4
CDR3nt: TGTGCCACCAGGGAAACTGCCAAAAACATTCAGTACTTC
CDR3aa: CATRETAKNIQYF

abundance: few
v_gene: TRBV2
d_gene: TRBD1
j_gene: TRBJ2-2
CDR3nt: TGTGCCAGCGAGGGACAGCCCTCGACCACCGGGGAGCTGTTTTTT
CDR3aa: CASEGQPSTTGELFF

abundance: once
v_gene: TRBV7-2
d_gene: -
j_gene: TRBJ2-1
CDR3nt: TGTGCCAGCAGCCCCCGCTCCGGGTACAATGAGCAGTTCTTC
CDR3aa: CASSPRSGYNEQFF

abundance: -
v_gene: TRBV9
d_gene: TRBD2
j_gene: TRBJ2-1
CDR3nt: TGTGCCAGCAGCGCGACTAGCGGGAGGGGGTACAATGAGCAGTTCTTC
CDR3aa: CASSATSGRGYNEQFF

abundance: -
v_gene: TRBV7-9
d_gene: TRBD2
j_gene: TRBJ2-5
CDR3nt: TGTGCCAGCAGTCTAGCGGGGGGCGGATTCCAAGAGACCCAGTACTTC
CDR3aa: CASSLAGGGFQETQYF

abundance: -
v_gene: TRBV28
d_gene: -
j_gene: TRBJ2-5
CDR3nt: TGTGCCTGCGGAGAGCGTCACCAAGAGACCCAGTACTTC
CDR3aa: CACGERHQETQYF

abundance: -
v_gene: TRBV6-5
d_gene: -
j_gene: TRBJ1-2
CDR3nt: TGTGCCAGCAGAGTGGTCTCCGGGGTCTACACCTTC
CDR3aa: CASRVVSGVYTF

abundance: once
v_gene: TRBV6-6
d_gene: -
j_gene: TRBJ1-1
CDR3nt: TGTGCCAGCACCGGACAGTGGGTCACTGAAGCTTTCTTT
CDR3aa: CASTGQWVTEAFF